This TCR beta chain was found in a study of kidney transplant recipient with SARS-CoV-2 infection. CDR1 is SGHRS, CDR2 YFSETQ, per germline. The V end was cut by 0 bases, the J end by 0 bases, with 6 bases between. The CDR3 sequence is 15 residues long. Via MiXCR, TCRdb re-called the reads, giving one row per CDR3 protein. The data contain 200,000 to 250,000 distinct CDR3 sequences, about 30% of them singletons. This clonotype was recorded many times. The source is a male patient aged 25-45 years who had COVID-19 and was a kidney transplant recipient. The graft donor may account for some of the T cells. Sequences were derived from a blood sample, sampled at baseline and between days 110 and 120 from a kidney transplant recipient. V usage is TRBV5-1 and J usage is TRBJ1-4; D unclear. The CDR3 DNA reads TGCGCCAGCAGCTTGGGTGTAGCAACTAATGAAAAACTGTTTTTT. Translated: CASSLGVATNEKLFF.